The clone carrying this T cell receptor (beta chain) was seen only once. Its antigen is undetermined. Central memory, naive, regulatory and stem cell-like memory CD4+ cells were sorted by CD45RO/CCR7/CD25/CD127/CD95/CD27. This sample was included in a study of beta chain features in type 1 diabetes. On the study more broadly: Investigators examined roughly 99,000,000 sorted cells across all samples.

The germline CDR1 and CDR2 sequences are MNHNS and SASEGT. The V gene lost 3 bases and the J gene lost 5 bases, with 8 bases spanning the gap. This CDR3 has 14 amino acids. Study-wide results and limits: In every one of the four CD4+ subsets, TCRB CDR3s were moderately but significantly shorter in Type 1 diabetes patients.

The isolated RNA, all of it, was reverse transcribed, so expressed TCRB transcripts were what got sequenced. Only in-frame clones appear in the TCRdb table, and some are missing; sequencing was by immunoSEQ multiplex PCR. Of hundreds of thousands of clones listed, over 11% were seen once; the top ten hold less than 0.04%. The chain links TRBV6-1 to TRBJ1-6; D call uncertain. Input material: naive CD4+ T cells from blood. This receptor was obtained from a man aged 18 to 29 with type 1 diabetes. The CDR3 coding sequence is TGTGCCAGCAGTGAGGTGGCAGATAATTCACCCCTCCACTTT. Residues: CASSEVADNSPLHF.